This T cell receptor beta chain derives from a study of beta chain features in type 1 diabetes. Study-wide results and caveats: Compared with healthy donors, patients appeared to share more similar naive, central memory and regulatory TCRB repertoires. Moderate but significant shortening of TCRB CDR3s was recorded in all four CD4+ subsets from Type 1 diabetes patients.

The sequenced template was cDNA made from the entire isolated RNA. This table comes from immunoSEQ multiplex PCR, and its TCRdb copy is limited to in-frame clones, with some not included. The sample lists 600,000 to 700,000 clones; roughly an eighth were seen once. Germline loops: CDR1 LGHNA, CDR2 YNFKEQ. V gave up 0 bases and J gave up 4 bases; unmatched junction bases: 5. The length of the CDR3 is 15 residues. A word on this clone: Its specificity is not known.

CD4+ cells of the naive, central memory, regulatory and stem cell-like memory types were sorted via CD45RO/CCR7/CD25/CD127/CD95/CD27. The V call is TRBV4-2, the J call TRBJ1-2, with 7 bases that match TRBD1. Sequenced: naive CD4+ T cells from blood. The receptor was derived from a man aged 25-45 years with type 1 diabetes. CDR3 sequence reads: CASSQEEQGIYGYTF. The CDR3 region has the DNA TGTGCCAGCAGCCAAGAGGAACAGGGGATCTATGGCTACACCTTC.